Shown below are 19 T cell receptor beta chains from a single sample sequenced in a study of identical twins. TCRdb re-called the 5' RACE reads through MiXCR, storing one row per CDR3 protein. The sample carries 640,000 or so distinct CDR3 sequences, around 6.1% recorded once. The sample taken for sequencing was naive T cells sorted from blood. These receptors originate from a man aged 18 to 29 in good health.

This clonotype came up a few times. The chain links TRBV6-5 to TRBJ1-6; D is unresolved. Trimming took off 2 bases at V and 5 bases at J, with 4 bases between the two ends. There are 13 residues in the CDR3. Germline CDR1 is MNHEY and CDR2 is SVGAGI. CDR3 coding DNA: TGTGCCAGCAGTTACCATGATAATTCACCCCTCCACTTT. Residues: CASSYHDNSPLHF.

In this sample, this clonotype turned up a few times. The conserved phenylalanine or tryptophan normally closing the CDR3 is absent here, so this likely arose from a read error. The limits of the CDR3 on the DNA are not certain, so only TCRdb's listed CDR3 is given. V and J are TRBV18 and TRBJ2-7; TRBD2 is the table's D call and was not checked against the DNA. The CDR3 numbers 12 amino acids, ends counted. Looked up from germline, CDR1 is KGHSH and CDR2 is LQKENI. This CDR3 is CASSPPASGSSL.

This clonotype has ten or more counts. The chain links TRBV30 to TRBJ2-5; a possible D gene is TRBD2 (7 bases). The CDR3 totals 14 residues. The germline V and J ends were trimmed by 3 bases and 7 bases, with 18 bases remaining between them. Per germline, CDR1 GTSNPN and CDR2 SVGIG (reference sequence). CDR3 residues: CAWRGGRTFLTQYF. The DNA of the CDR3 is TGTGCCTGGAGGGGGGGGCGAACTTTTTTGACCCAGTACTTC.

This clonotype was detected ten times or more. This chain joins TRBV14 and TRBJ1-1; the D is unclear. Germline-derived CDR1 and CDR2 are SGHDN and FVKESK. V was clipped by 1 base and J by 8 bases, with 8 bases between them. This CDR3 region has 12 residues. The CDR3, as DNA: TGTGCCAGCAGCCAAGTGCCAGCAGAAGCTTTCTTT. Its protein product is CASSQVPAEAFF.

This clonotype has ten or more counts. The CDR3 spells CASSQDSQGLDIYF. Here the CDR3 DNA reads TGCGCCAGCAGCCAAGATAGCCAGGGGCTCGACATATATTTT. The chain employs TRBV4-3 and TRBJ1-3; the D gene is possibly TRBD1 (6 bases). Germline values: CDR1 LGHNA, CDR2 YSLEER. This CDR3 comprises 14 residues. V was pared by 0 bases and J by 12 bases, with 15 bases between.

The table lists this clonotype with a few counts. The chain has TRBV5-1 and TRBJ2-5, with D maybe TRBD1 (6 bases). The CDR3 loop spans 15 amino acids. Germline loops: CDR1 SGHRS, CDR2 YFSETQ. V lost 3 bases and J 2 bases, leaving 14 bases between the germline ends. The CDR3 nucleotides are TGCGCCAGCAGCTCAGGGGATAGTTGGCAAGAGACCCAGTACTTC. Its protein product is CASSSGDSWQETQYF.

This clonotype was picked up many times. CDR3 region: CASSVGSEAFF. The CDR3 DNA is TGCGCCAGCAGTGTAGGAAGTGAAGCTTTCTTT. The rearrangement links TRBV10-1 to TRBJ1-1; D remains ambiguous. CDR1 is WNHNN, CDR2 SYGVQD, per germline (reference sequence). The germline V and J ends were trimmed by 4 bases and 7 bases, with 7 bases remaining between them. CDR3 length equals 11 residues.

This clonotype was picked up a small number of times. CDR3 loop: CASSPAGTGWNEQFF. The CDR3 DNA sequence: TGCGCCAGCAGCCCGGCCGGGACAGGGTGGAATGAGCAGTTCTTC. The chain couples TRBV5-1 to TRBJ2-1, with 9 bases fitting TRBD1. Germline V gives CDR1 SGHRS, CDR2 YFSETQ. This CDR3 is 15 amino acids long. V trimming: 4 bases; J trimming: 7 bases; junction bases outside the gene matches: 9.

This clonotype occurred a few times. Germline is not matched at one junction end, which may reflect a read error. This chain links TRBV27 with TRBJ2-4, with 8 bases that match TRBD2. CDR1 and CDR2 (germline): MNHEY, SMNVEV (reference sequence). The CDR3 contains 13 residues. This chain's CDR3 is CASSLSPAGDPCF. In DNA form, the CDR3 reads TGTGCCAGCAGTTTATCGCCAGCGGGAGACCCATGCTTC.

In this sample, this clonotype turned up many times. The chain recombines TRBV5-1 with TRBJ2-3, with 12 bases fitting TRBD2. V lost 5 bases and J lost 6; bases outside the gene matches: 4. CDR1 is SGHRS, CDR2 YFSETQ, per germline. There are 14 residues in the CDR3. The CDR3 protein is CASRGTSGPDTQYF. For the CDR3, the DNA is TGCGCCAGCAGAGGGACTAGCGGGCCGGATACGCAGTATTTT.

The rearrangement uses TRBV11-2 and TRBJ2-1; no reliable D call. The ends were cut back, 5 bases at V and 9 bases at J, with 11 bases in the middle. The CDR3 is 12 residues long. CDR1 is SGHAT, CDR2 FQNNGV, per germline. The CDR3 loop reads CASSHDSGEQFF. The CDR3 DNA follows: TGTGCCAGCAGCCACGACTCGGGTGAGCAGTTCTTC.

This clonotype appeared a few times. V is TRBV19 and J is TRBJ1-1; no firm D call. CDR3 length equals 12 residues. Germline V gives CDR1 LNHDA, CDR2 SQIVND (reference sequence). Trimming pared 1 base from V and 3 bases from J, leaving 3 bases between. The DNA of the CDR3 is TGTGCCAGTAGTATAGGTTACACTGAAGCTTTCTTT. It yields the protein CASSIGYTEAFF.

This clonotype has ten or more counts. The chain is built from TRBV27 and TRBJ2-3; D call uncertain. CDR3 size: 14 residues. V gave up 3 bases and J gave up 0 bases, with 7 bases separating them. Germline CDR1 is MNHEY and CDR2 is SMNVEV (reference sequence). CDR3 sequence reads: CASSFTESTDTQYF. CDR3 nucleotides: TGTGCCAGCAGTTTTACGGAGAGCACAGATACGCAGTATTTT.

In this sample, this clonotype turned up many times. The rearrangement uses TRBV5-1 and TRBJ2-7; perhaps TRBD1 as D (6 bases). V lost 5 bases and J 6 bases, leaving 12 bases between the germline ends. The germline CDR1 and CDR2 sequences are SGHRS and YFSETQ. The CDR3 is 12 amino acids. The CDR3 DNA reads TGCGCCAGCAGACAGGGTTTCGGCGAGCAGTACTTC. Its protein is CASRQGFGEQYF.

The V call is TRBV5-8, the J call TRBJ2-1; possibly TRBD1 or TRBD2 for D (5 bases each). This CDR3 region has 14 residues. The V gene's germline CDR1 is SGHTS and CDR2 YDEGEE. V was clipped by 7 bases and J by 4 bases, with 15 bases between them. In DNA form, the CDR3 reads TGTGCCAGCGAGGGGACCCTGGAATACAATGAGCAGTTCTTC. The encoded protein is CASEGTLEYNEQFF.

This clonotype showed up many times. This chain joins TRBV29-1 and TRBJ1-1, with 7 bases that match TRBD1. The CDR3 has 13 residues. Germline V CDR1 and CDR2: SQVTM, ANQGSEA. V dropped 8 bases and J dropped 2; count of bases not matched to a gene: 8. CDR3 amino acids: CSTWTGANTEAFF. The CDR3 nucleotides read TGCAGCACCTGGACAGGAGCTAACACTGAAGCTTTCTTT.

This clonotype showed up many times. The chain carries TRBV7-8 and TRBJ2-5; D unclear. Deletions cut 8 bases from V and 2 bases from J, with 9 bases between. The germline gives CDR1 SGHVS, CDR2 FQNEAQ. The length of the CDR3 is 12 residues. CDR3 nucleotide sequence: TGTGCCAGCTACTCTGGACAAGAGACCCAGTACTTC. It specifies CASYSGQETQYF.

This clonotype was counted many times. J is TRBJ2-7 and V is TRBV29-1, with D perhaps TRBD1 (5 bases). V was shortened by 1 base and J by 2 bases, with 12 bases between the two germline ends. The CDR3 totals 14 residues. Germline CDR1 SQVTM, CDR2 ANQGSEA. The CDR3 here is CSVEGGATTYEQYF. The CDR3 DNA reads as TGCAGCGTTGAAGGTGGGGCCACTACCTACGAGCAGTACTTC.

This clonotype was observed at least ten times. The J gene is TRBJ2-5, the V gene TRBV20-1; D is possibly TRBD1 or TRBD2 (6 bases each). The germline V and J ends were trimmed by 5 bases and 6 bases, with 16 bases remaining between them. CDR1 is DFQATT, CDR2 SNEGSKA, per germline (reference sequence). The CDR3 length is 13 residues. In nucleotides, the CDR3 is TGCAGTGCTGGAGGGGGGAGCCGACAGACCCAGTACTTC. As protein: CSAGGGSRQTQYF.